These T cell receptor beta chains were read from a single sample in a study of T cell responses to AZD1222 COVID-19 vaccine. The table came from immunoSEQ multiplex PCR; TCRdb's copy has only in-frame clones and leaves some out. The sample has about 110,000 clones; just under 90% are singletons. The sequencing here drew on peripheral blood, taken on day 0 of AZD1222 vaccination. Receptor source: an adult in good health. The CDR3 runs from the conserved cysteine through the conserved F or W.

v_call cdr3_aa
TRBV6-6 CASRPINNQPQHF
TRBV27 CASRTTNEKLFF
TRBV4-1 CASSQDGDDSYEQYF
TRBV2 CASSVETVGYTF
TRBV5-5 CASSLSGTTDTQYF
TRBV3-1/TRBV3-2 CATRGLPIQYF
TRBV6-5 CASSYSTGGAGYGYTF
TRBV5-1 CASSLGFAGQETQYF
TRBV11-1 CASSWDIQETQYF
TRBV5-1 CASSDGTGYQPQHF
TRBV5-1 CASSLGERDSYEQYF
TRBV19 CASSILPAGGSEQYF
TRBV11-2 CASSLSGMGPYEQYF
TRBV19 CASSSTPLNSPLHF
TRBV2 CASSEFGTGRTEAFF
TRBV28 CASSPLGRRTIIKAFF
TRBV11-2 CASSEDGTTSNYGYTF
TRBV5-5 CASSLSGLGNTIYF
TRBV7-9 CASSFSSGSYNEQFF
TRBV30 CAWSRSYSNQPQHF
TRBV7-9 CASRAPGQGYTGELFF
TRBV2 CASSEALYGRVNEQYF
TRBV12-3/TRBV12-4 CASKASGNTIYF
TRBV3-1/TRBV3-2 CASSQYLARHSYEQYF
TRBV10-1 CASSDGKPGETQYF
TRBV15 CATSRERPDQGSDTQYF
TRBV11-2 CASSLDQATVGLFF
TRBV11-3 CASSLEGGRGYTF
TRBV13 CASSLGRDGANYGYTF
TRBV19 CASSPKTGPYEQYF
TRBV28 CASSLWAGGQPQHF
TRBV7-9 CASSLGDRGTGNQPQHF
TRBV6-5 CASSRPTGYNEQFF
TRBV2 CASSELASGIGTDTQYF
TRBV19 CASTPGGAGETQYF
TRBV6-2/TRBV6-3 CASSSGRADGYTF
TRBV7-7 CASSTGPTNTGELFF
TRBV29-1 CRGGSTYNEQFF
TRBV20-1 CSATDQRGSYNSPLHF
TRBV3-1/TRBV3-2 CASSQRGRVGYGYTF